Shown below are 7 T cell receptor beta chains from a single sample sequenced in a study of blood T cell repertoires in COVID-19. Some clones are missing from TCRdb's copy, which holds only in-frame ones; the method was immunoSEQ multiplex PCR. The sample includes a few hundred thousand clones, roughly nine tenths of them seen just once. Sequencing was done on a sample of PBMCs or T cells enriched from blood (not recorded which). The receptors were gathered from a human donor in a cohort exposed to, infected with or recovered from COVID-19 (not recorded which). The donor label of this sample is uncertain.

The chain joins TRBV5-5 to TRBJ2-7; D might be TRBD1 (6 bases). This CDR3 has 19 amino acids. V was shortened by 1 base and J by 3 bases, with 26 bases between the two germline ends. Germline CDR1 SGHKS, CDR2 YYEKEE (reference sequence). In DNA, the CDR3 is TGTGCCAGCAGCTTGAGGGCTCTAGGGACATCTGAGAGAAGCTACGAGCAGTACTTC. It encodes CASSLRALGTSERSYEQYF.

The chain is built from TRBV2 and TRBJ1-6; 10 positions agree with TRBD1. This CDR3 comprises 15 residues. CDR1 and CDR2 from the germline V gene are SNHLY and FYNNEI. V lost 2 bases and J lost 10; bases outside the gene matches: 5. This CDR3 reads CASSETRTGGSPLHF. The CDR3 DNA reads as TGTGCCAGCAGTGAAACTCGGACAGGGGGATCACCCCTCCACTTT.

This chain links TRBV5-1 with TRBJ2-7; TRBD2 agrees at 15 bases. Trimming took 4 bases from V and 4 from J; bases not matched to a gene: 9. The CDR3 covers 17 residues. The germline V gene encodes CDR1 SGHRS and CDR2 YFSETQ. In DNA, the CDR3 is TGCGCCAGCAGCCCGGGACTAGCGGGGGGCTCGGTGTACGAGCAGTACTTC. Its protein product is CASSPGLAGGSVYEQYF.

The rearrangement joins TRBV19 to TRBJ1-1; TRBD1 matches 10 bases. This CDR3 region has 15 residues. Germline-derived CDR1 and CDR2 are LNHDA and SQIVND (reference sequence). J lost 5 bases, V lost 7 bases, and 10 bases had no gene match. The CDR3 sequence is CASTLGQGFLTEAFF. The CDR3 DNA reads as TGTGCCAGTACCCTGGGACAGGGGTTTTTGACTGAAGCTTTCTTT.

The V and J genes are TRBV6-5 and TRBJ1-2; 7 bases line up with TRBD1. The CDR3 contains 15 residues. In germline, CDR1 is MNHEY, CDR2 SVGAGI. J gave up 8 bases and V 7 bases, and 16 bases lay outside the gene matches. CDR3 coding DNA: TGTGCCAGCAACAACCCCGGACAGGTTCCACCAGGCTACACCTTC. Amino acids: CASNNPGQVPPGYTF.

The J gene is TRBJ2-7, the V gene TRBV21-1; whether TRBD1, the table's D call, matches the DNA was not checked. TRBV21-1 is noted as a pseudogene. CDR3 size: 18 residues. CDR3 protein: CASSKALHRALLSYEQYF. For the CDR3, the DNA is TGTGCCAGCAGCAAAGCGTTACACAGGGCCCTTCTCTCCTACGAGCAGTACTTC.

The rearrangement links TRBV9 to TRBJ1-1; the match to TRBD1 covers 7 bases. Germline trimming cut 3 bases from V and 3 bases from J; bases unmatched to any gene: 2. The CDR3 spans 13 residues. In germline, CDR1 is SGDLS, CDR2 YYNGEE. The CDR3: CASSATGDTEAFF. The CDR3 DNA reads TGTGCCAGCAGCGCTACAGGGGACACTGAAGCTTTCTTT.